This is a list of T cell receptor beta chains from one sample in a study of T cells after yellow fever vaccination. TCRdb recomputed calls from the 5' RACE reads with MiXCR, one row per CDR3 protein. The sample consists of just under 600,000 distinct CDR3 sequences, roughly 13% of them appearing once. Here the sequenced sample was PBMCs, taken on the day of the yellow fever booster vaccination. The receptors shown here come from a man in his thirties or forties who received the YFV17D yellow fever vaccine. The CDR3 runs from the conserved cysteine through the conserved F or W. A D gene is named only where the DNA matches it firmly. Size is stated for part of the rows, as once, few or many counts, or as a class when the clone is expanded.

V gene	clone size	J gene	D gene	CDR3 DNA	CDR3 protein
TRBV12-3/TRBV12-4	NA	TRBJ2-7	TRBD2	TGTGCCAGCAGTTTTACGGGCGGGAGGAGCTACGAGCAGTACTTC	CASSFTGGRSYEQYF
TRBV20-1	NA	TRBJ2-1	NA	TGCAGTGAGACAAGCGGGTCCGTCTACAATGAGCAGTTCTTC	CSETSGSVYNEQFF
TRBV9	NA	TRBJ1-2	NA	TGTGCCAGCAGCGTAGATCAGGGCCTCTATGGCTACACCTTC	CASSVDQGLYGYTF
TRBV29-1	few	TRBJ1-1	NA	TGCAGCGTTTTTCTTGTGAACACTGAAGCTTTCTTT	CSVFLVNTEAFF
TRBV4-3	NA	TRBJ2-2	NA	TGCGCCAGCAGCCCGATTAGCTTCACCGGGGAGCTGTTTTTT	CASSPISFTGELFF
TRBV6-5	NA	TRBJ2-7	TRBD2	TGTGCCAGCAGTTCATCAGCGGGAGCCTACTACGAGCAGTACTTC	CASSSSAGAYYEQYF
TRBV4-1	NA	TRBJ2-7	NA	TGCGCCAGCAGCCCCGTTTTTGGCACAAACTACGAGCAGTACTTC	CASSPVFGTNYEQYF
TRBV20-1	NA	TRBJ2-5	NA	TGCAGTGCGGACGGTTCCCGGGAGACCCAGTACTTC	CSADGSRETQYF
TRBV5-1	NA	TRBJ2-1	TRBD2	TGCGCCAGCAGCTTGGTGGCTAGCGGGATAATCAATGAGCAGTTCTTC	CASSLVASGIINEQFF
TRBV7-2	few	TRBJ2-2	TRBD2	TGTGCCAGCAGCTTTGTGCTAGCGGCAAACACCGGGGAGCTGTTTTTT	CASSFVLAANTGELFF
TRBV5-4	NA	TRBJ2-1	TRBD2	TGTGCCAGCAGCTCTATACAACTAGCGGGTCATTACAATGAGCAGTTCTTC	CASSSIQLAGHYNEQFF
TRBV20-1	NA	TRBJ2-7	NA	TGCAGTGCTAGAGATGTTTACGAGCAGTACTTC	CSARDVYEQYF
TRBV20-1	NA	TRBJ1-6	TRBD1	TGCAGTGCTAGAGTTATCCAGGGGGGTAATTCACCCCTCCACTTT	CSARVIQGGNSPLHF
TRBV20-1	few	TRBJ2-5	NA	TGCAGTGCTACCACCACCGACCGAGTCGGACCCCCACAAGAGACCCAGTACTTC	CSATTTDRVGPPQETQYF
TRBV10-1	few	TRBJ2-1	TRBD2	TGCGCCAGCAGTGAGACTAGCGGCCCCTGGAATGAGCAGTTCTTC	CASSETSGPWNEQFF
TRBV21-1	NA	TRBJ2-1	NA	TGTGCCAGAAGCGGGAGGAGCTCCTACAATGAGCAGTTCTTC	CARSGRSSYNEQFF
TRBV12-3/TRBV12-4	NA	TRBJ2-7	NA	TGTGCCAGCAGCCCTAACCCCGCGGGCGACCTGGGTGAGCAGTACTTC	CASSPNPAGDLGEQYF
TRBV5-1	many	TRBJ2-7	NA	TGCGCCAGCAGCTTGAGAGACGAGCAGTACTTC	CASSLRDEQYF
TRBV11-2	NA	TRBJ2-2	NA	TGTGCCAGCAGCAAGGGAACAAACACCGGGGAGCTGTTTTTT	CASSKGTNTGELFF
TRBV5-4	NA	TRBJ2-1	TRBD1	TGTGCCAGCAGCTTCGGACAGGGTGACTACAATGAGCAGTTCTTC	CASSFGQGDYNEQFF
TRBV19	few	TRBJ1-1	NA	TGTGCCAGCAATCGAGGGAGGATGAACACTGAAGCTTTCTTT	CASNRGRMNTEAFF
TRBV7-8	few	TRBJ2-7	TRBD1	TGTGCCAGCAGCCTATCGCACCCGGGACAGGGGTTGGAGCAGTACTTC	CASSLSHPGQGLEQYF
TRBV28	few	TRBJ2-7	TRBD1	TGTGCCAGCAGATGGGACAGGGCCAGCTCCTACGAGCAGTACTTC	CASRWDRASSYEQYF
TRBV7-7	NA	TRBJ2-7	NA	TGTGCTAGCAGCCAGACTCCGGGCCGGTGGGCTGACGAGCAGTACTTC	CASSQTPGRWADEQYF
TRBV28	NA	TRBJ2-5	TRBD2	TGTGCCAGCCACACGGGGGGGCAAGAGACCCAGTACTTC	CASHTGGQETQYF
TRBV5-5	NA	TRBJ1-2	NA	TGTGCCAGCAGTACGGGCCCCTATGGCTACACCTTC	CASSTGPYGYTF
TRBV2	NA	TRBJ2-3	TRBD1	TGTGCCAGCAGGAACCTCGGACAGGGAATCACAGATACGCAGTATTTT	CASRNLGQGITDTQYF
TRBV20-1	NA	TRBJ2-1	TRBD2	TGCAGTGCTAGCCGACTAGCGGGAGGATCCTACAATGAGCAGTTCTTC	CSASRLAGGSYNEQFF
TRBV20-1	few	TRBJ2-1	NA	TGCAGTGCTAGAGATCGGTTTTACAATGAGCAGTTCTTC	CSARDRFYNEQFF
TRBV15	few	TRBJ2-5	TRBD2	TGTGCCACCAGCAGAGGTAGCGGGAGGATCTACCAAGAGACCCAGTACTTC	CATSRGSGRIYQETQYF
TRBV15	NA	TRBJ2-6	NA	TGTGCCACCAGCAACGACAAGTCTGGGGCCAACGTCCTGACTTTC	CATSNDKSGANVLTF
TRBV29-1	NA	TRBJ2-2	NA	TGCAGCGTTGAAGGGCGGACGAACACCGGGGAGCTGTTTTTT	CSVEGRTNTGELFF
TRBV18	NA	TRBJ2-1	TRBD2	TGTGCCAGCTCACCCCGGACTAGCAGCGGTGAGCAGTTCTTC	CASSPRTSSGEQFF
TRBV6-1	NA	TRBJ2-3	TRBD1	TGTGCCAGCAGCCCTCGGGGACAGGGGGCCCAGTCATGGTATTTT	CASSPRGQGAQSWYF
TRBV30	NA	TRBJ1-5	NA	TGTGCCTGGAGTTTAGGGGCCGCTAGCAATCAGCCCCAGCATTTT	CAWSLGAASNQPQHF
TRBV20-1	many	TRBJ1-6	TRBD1	TGCAGTGCTAGGGCTCAAGGACAGGGAGGCAATTCACCCCTCCACTTT	CSARAQGQGGNSPLHF